This TCR beta chain is from a study of OX40 agonist ivuxolimab in advanced cancers. Profiling relied on immunoSEQ multiplex PCR, and the TCRdb table lists in-frame clones only, not all of them. Here the sample spans some 19,000 clones, about two thirds being singletons. The CDR3 is 15 amino acids. V was pared by 5 bases and J by 5 bases, with 7 bases of the junction left unmatched. CDR1 and CDR2 (germline): MNHEY, SMNVEV (reference sequence). Prior autoimmune disease or systemic immunosuppression barred patients. Sequencing used CD4+ or CD8+ T cells sorted from blood, obtained in a trial of the OX40 agonist ivuxolimab. The rearrangement joins TRBV27 to TRBJ2-2; 8 bases are a match to TRBD1. This clonotype was obtained from an adult with an advanced solid tumor such as melanoma, head and neck, liver or kidney cancer. CDR3 nucleotides: TGTGCCAGCAGTGCAGGACAGGGACGTACCGGGGAGCTGTTTTTT. This translates into CASSAGQGRTGELFF.